Below, 23 T cell receptor beta chains from the same sample are listed, as sequenced in a study of beta chain features in type 1 diabetes. Findings and caveats of the study: When Type 1 diabetes patients were examined, their TCRB CDR3s proved moderately but significantly shorter in all four CD4+ subsets.

Their target antigens are unknown. Sequencing targeted expressed TCRB transcripts, as all isolated RNA had been reverse transcribed. The data were produced by immunoSEQ multiplex PCR, yet TCRdb's version contains in-frame clones alone and is incomplete. The data show about 340,000 clones, approximately 10% seen once. Source material: central memory CD4+ T cells from blood. Every receptor here comes from a man aged 25 to 45 with type 1 diabetes.

In DNA form, the CDR3 reads TGTGCCAGCAGGCCTACTAGAAGCTCCTACAATGAGCAGTTCTTC. Amino acid sequence: CASRPTRSSYNEQFF. This chain connects TRBV11-2 to TRBJ2-1; TRBD2 might be the D (5 bases). Per the germline V gene, CDR1 is SGHAT and CDR2 is FQNNGV. The CDR3 totals 15 residues. V was cut by 6 bases and J by 0 bases, with 12 bases left in between.

The rearrangement links TRBV7-8 to TRBJ2-1; a possible D gene is TRBD2 (6 bases). CDR3 size: 12 residues. CDR1 SGHVS and CDR2 FQNEAQ come from the germline V gene. The V gene lost 2 bases and the J gene lost 16 bases, with 15 bases spanning the gap. The CDR3 DNA is TGTGCCAGCAGCTTAACTATCGGGAGAGGCTTCTTC. Its protein product is CASSLTIGRGFF.

This clone was seen only a few times. The chain is built from TRBV10-3 and TRBJ1-2; 10 bases agree with TRBD1. There are 16 residues in the CDR3. From germline, CDR1 is ENHRY and CDR2 SYGVKD. The V segment lost 5 bases and the J segment 2 bases; nucleotides outside the gene matches: 8. The CDR3: CAISQSRDRGNYGYTF. The CDR3 nucleotides read TGTGCCATCAGTCAATCTCGGGACAGGGGAAACTATGGCTACACCTTC.

This clone was picked up a small number of times. This chain uses TRBV19 with TRBJ1-5; TRBD1 agrees at 10 bases. The CDR3 spans 14 residues. Germline V gives CDR1 LNHDA, CDR2 SQIVND (reference sequence). The ends lost 7 bases at V and 2 bases at J; junction bases unmatched: 2. CDR3 DNA: TGTGCCAGTACTGGGACAGGGGGCAATCAGCCCCAGCATTTT. As protein: CASTGTGGNQPQHF.

There are a few counts of this clone. V usage is TRBV25-1 and J usage is TRBJ2-5, with 7 positions matching TRBD1. The germline V gene has CDR1 MGHDK and CDR2 SYGVNS. J gave up 1 base and V 6 bases, and 2 bases lay outside the gene matches. The CDR3 totals 13 residues. Here the CDR3 reads CASSDRVQETQYF. The CDR3 DNA sequence: TGTGCCAGCAGCGACAGGGTCCAAGAGACCCAGTACTTC.

For this clone: The sample contains more than one DNA sequence encoding this CDR3. The chain employs TRBV7-2 and TRBJ2-5, with 9 bases that match TRBD2. There are 14 residues in the CDR3. CDR1 and CDR2 from the germline V gene are SGHTA and FQGNSA. V was clipped by 3 bases and J by 2 bases; unmatched bases: 1. This CDR3 is CASSFSGGQETQYF. The CDR3 bases are TGTGCCAGCAGCTTTAGCGGGGGTCAAGAGACCCAGTACTTC.

This clone was counted between two and nine times. The chain recombines TRBV9 with TRBJ2-3, with TRBD2 as a possible D gene (7 bases). The V and J ends lost 3 bases and 5 bases respectively, with 16 bases between them. Germline-derived CDR1 and CDR2 are SGDLS and YYNGEE. This CDR3 comprises 15 residues. CDR3 nucleotides: TGTGCCAGCAGCGCGGGGGGCATGGGTAGAGATACGCAGTATTTT. Its translation: CASSAGGMGRDTQYF. Variable domain in full (rest from reference TRBV9 and TRBJ2-3): DSGVTQTPKHLITATGQRVTLRCSPRSGDLSVYWYQQSLDQGLQFLIQYYNGEERAKGNILERFSAQQFPDLHSELNLSSLELGDSALYFCASSAGGMGRDTQYFGPGTRLTVL.

The rearrangement uses TRBV6-6 and TRBJ1-2; 7 bases line up with TRBD1. Germline V lookup: CDR1 MNHNY, CDR2 SVGAGI (reference sequence). V lost 5 bases to trimming and J lost 4 bases; unmatched junction nucleotides: 10. The CDR3 totals 15 residues. The DNA of the CDR3 is TGTGCCAGCAGTCTCGCGACAGGGTGGGTCTATGGCTACACCTTC. It translates to CASSLATGWVYGYTF.

This rearrangement joins TRBV16 to TRBJ1-1, with 7 bases fitting TRBD1. CDR3 size: 15 residues. The V segment lost 0 bases and the J segment 4 bases; nucleotides outside the gene matches: 5. Germline CDR1 KGHSY, CDR2 FQNENV. This CDR3 reads CASSQSATGRTEAFF. In DNA form, the CDR3 reads TGTGCCAGCAGCCAATCCGCGACAGGGCGCACTGAAGCTTTCTTT.

This clone has at least ten counts. J is TRBJ2-5 and V is TRBV9, with D uncertain. Germline V CDR1 and CDR2: SGDLS, YYNGEE. V shed 4 bases and J shed 0 bases, with 4 bases lying between them. This CDR3 region has 12 residues. In nucleotides, the CDR3 is TGTGCCAGCAGCAGATACCAAGAGACCCAGTACTTC. Translated: CASSRYQETQYF.

As concerns this clone: This same CDR3 is encoded by further DNA sequences in the sample. The gene calls are TRBV6-6 and TRBJ2-3; TRBD1 matches 9 bases. CDR3 length: 14 amino acids. Germline CDR1 reads MNHNY; CDR2 reads SVGAGI (reference sequence). The J segment lost 6 bases and the V segment lost 6 bases, leaving 7 bases of the junction unmatched. The DNA for the CDR3 is TGTGCCAGCAGCCGAGACAGGGGGTACGATACGCAGTATTTT. It encodes CASSRDRGYDTQYF.

CDR3 DNA: TGTGCCGGAAGACAGCATGGTAATCAGCCCCAGCATTTT. Residues: CAGRQHGNQPQHF. This sequence joins TRBV6-6 and TRBJ1-5, with D possibly being TRBD1 (5 bases). CDR3 length: 13 residues. Looked up from germline, CDR1 is MNHNY and CDR2 is SVGAGI (reference sequence). Trimming pared 11 bases from V and 4 bases from J, leaving 15 bases between.

This clone was counted between two and nine times. This sequence joins TRBV28 and TRBJ1-2; no reliable D call. V lost 2 bases and J 1 base, leaving 8 bases between the germline ends. The CDR3 is made up of 14 amino acids. Looked up from germline, CDR1 is MDHEN and CDR2 is SYDVKM. Here the CDR3 reads CASSLGRNNYGYTF. CDR3 DNA sequence: TGTGCCAGCAGTTTAGGACGGAATAACTATGGCTACACCTTC.

This clone was recorded at least ten times. This specimen includes other DNA sequences encoding the same CDR3. V and J are TRBV7-9 and TRBJ2-5; D ambiguous. Germline lookup yields CDR1 SEHNR and CDR2 FQNEAQ (reference sequence). V was pared by 3 bases and J by 0 bases, with 8 bases between. The CDR3 is made up of 14 amino acids. The DNA of the CDR3 is TGTGCCAGCAGCTTGCTCCGGGACCAAGAGACCCAGTACTTC. Protein: CASSLLRDQETQYF.

The chain uses TRBV7-2 and TRBJ2-7, with D possibly matching TRBD2 (5 bases). CDR1 and CDR2 (germline): SGHTA, FQGNSA. Trimming left V 1 base short and J 0 bases short, with 7 bases between. The CDR3 loop spans 14 amino acids. The CDR3 protein is CASSLERSSYEQYF. The CDR3 DNA reads as TGTGCCAGCAGCTTAGAGCGGAGCTCCTACGAGCAGTACTTC. The variable domain in full, with the rest retrieved from reference TRBV7-2 and TRBJ2-7, is GAGVSQSPSNKVTEKGKDVELRCDPISGHTALYWYRQSLGQGLEFLIYFQGNSAPDKSGLPSDRFSAERTGGSVSTLTIQRTQQEDSAVYLCASSLERSSYEQYFGPGTRLTVT.

V and J are TRBV25-1 and TRBJ2-3, with D perhaps matching TRBD1 (5 bases). CDR1 and CDR2 from the germline V gene are MGHDK and SYGVNS. This CDR3 spans 13 amino acids. Trimming shortened V by 2 bases and J by 4 bases, and 7 bases separated the two germline ends. CDR3 DNA sequence: TGTGCCAGCAGTGAACCAGGGCCAGATACGCAGTATTTT. This translates into CASSEPGPDTQYF.

This clone was recorded a few times. The rearrangement links TRBV7-2 to TRBJ1-2, with D possibly being TRBD1 (6 bases). This CDR3 is built from 16 residues. The V end was cut by 2 bases, the J end by 8 bases, with 21 bases between. CDR1 and CDR2 from the germline V gene are SGHTA and FQGNSA. Written as DNA, the CDR3 is TGTGCCAGCAGCTTAAACTTTCAGGGGACAACGGAGGGCTACACCTTC. Translation gives CASSLNFQGTTEGYTF.

In this sample, this clone turned up a few times. The V call is TRBV4-3, the J call TRBJ1-1, with 7 bases fitting TRBD1. This CDR3 contains 17 residues. The germline CDR1 and CDR2 sequences are LGHNA and YSLEER. V lost 1 base and J lost 3; bases outside the gene matches: 11. For the CDR3, the DNA is TGCGCCAGCAGCCAAGGTCTCCCCGGCCAGGGGGACACTGAAGCTTTCTTT. Protein sequence: CASSQGLPGQGDTEAFF.

There are a few counts of this clone. V and J are TRBV7-2 and TRBJ1-1; TRBD1 might be the D (6 bases). Trimming shortened V by 1 base and J by 1 base, and 7 bases separated the two germline ends. CDR1 is SGHTA, CDR2 FQGNSA, per germline. The length of the CDR3 is 14 residues. In nucleotides, the CDR3 is TGTGCCAGCAGCTTAGAAGGGGGGAACACTGAAGCTTTCTTT. It specifies CASSLEGGNTEAFF.

The chain recombines TRBV7-8 with TRBJ1-4; perhaps TRBD1 as D (5 bases). Trimming removed 2 bases from V and 5 bases from J, with 15 bases in between. This CDR3 has 16 residues. Germline CDR1 SGHVS, CDR2 FQNEAQ. The CDR3 nucleotides read TGTGCCAGCAGCTTAAAAGTGGGCAGGGTAAATGAAAAACTGTTTTTT. It yields the protein CASSLKVGRVNEKLFF.

This chain uses TRBV18 with TRBJ2-5, with D hard to call. Judging by the DNA end, TRBJ2-7 fits better; the J call may be wrong. Germline V gives CDR1 KGHSH, CDR2 LQKENI. This CDR3 spans 15 amino acids. As DNA, the CDR3 is TGTGCCAGCTCACCAGTGGCGGTTAATTCCTACGAGCAGTACTTC. Protein product: CASSPVAVNSYEQYF.

The chain is built from TRBV7-8 and TRBJ2-7; 7 bases agree with TRBD1. Per germline, CDR1 SGHVS and CDR2 FQNEAQ. V shed 2 bases and J 3 bases; nucleotides not matched to a gene: 7. This CDR3 contains 15 residues. The CDR3 is CASSLNRDRLYEQYF. CDR3 DNA: TGTGCCAGCAGCTTAAACCGGGACAGACTCTACGAGCAGTACTTC.

The table lists this clone with a few counts. This rearrangement joins TRBV27 to TRBJ2-6, with D uncertain. The CDR3 runs to 14 residues. Germline V gene sequence: CDR1 MNHEY, CDR2 SMNVEV (reference sequence). Trimming removed 2 bases at V and 2 bases at J, with 4 bases between. CDR3 coding DNA: TGTGCCAGCAGTTTAGAGGCTGGGGCCAACGTCCTGACTTTC. This codes for CASSLEAGANVLTF.